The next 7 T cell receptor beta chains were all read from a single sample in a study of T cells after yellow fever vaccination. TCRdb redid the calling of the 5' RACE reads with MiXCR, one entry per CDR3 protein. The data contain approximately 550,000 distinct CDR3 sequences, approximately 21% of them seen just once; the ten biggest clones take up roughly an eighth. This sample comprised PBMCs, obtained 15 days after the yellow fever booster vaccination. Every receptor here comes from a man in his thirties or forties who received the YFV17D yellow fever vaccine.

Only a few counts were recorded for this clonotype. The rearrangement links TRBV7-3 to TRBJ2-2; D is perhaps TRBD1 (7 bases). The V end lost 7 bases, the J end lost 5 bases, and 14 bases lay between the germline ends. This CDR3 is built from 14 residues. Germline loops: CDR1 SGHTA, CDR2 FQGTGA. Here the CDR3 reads CASTKGAGTGELFF. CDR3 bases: TGTGCCAGCACAAAGGGGGCGGGGACCGGGGAGCTGTTTTTT.

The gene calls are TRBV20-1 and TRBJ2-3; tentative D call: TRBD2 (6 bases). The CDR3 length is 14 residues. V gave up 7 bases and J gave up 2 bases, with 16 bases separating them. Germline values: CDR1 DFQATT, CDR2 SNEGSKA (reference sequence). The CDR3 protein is CSESVRRDTDTQYF. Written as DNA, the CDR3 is TGCAGTGAATCGGTTCGGCGGGACACAGATACGCAGTATTTT.

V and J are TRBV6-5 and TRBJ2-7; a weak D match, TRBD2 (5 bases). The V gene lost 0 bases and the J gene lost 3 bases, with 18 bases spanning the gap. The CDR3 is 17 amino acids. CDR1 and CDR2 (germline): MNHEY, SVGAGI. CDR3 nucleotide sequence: TGTGCCAGCAGTTACTCGCCCCCTAGCTCGCTCAACTACGAGCAGTACTTC. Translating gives CASSYSPPSSLNYEQYF.

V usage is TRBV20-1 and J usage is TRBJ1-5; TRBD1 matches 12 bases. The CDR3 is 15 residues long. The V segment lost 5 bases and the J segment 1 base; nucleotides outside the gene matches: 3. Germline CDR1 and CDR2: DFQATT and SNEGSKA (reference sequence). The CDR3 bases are TGCAGTGCTCCGGGACAGGGGGCGAGCAATCAGCCCCAGCATTTT. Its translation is CSAPGQGASNQPQHF.

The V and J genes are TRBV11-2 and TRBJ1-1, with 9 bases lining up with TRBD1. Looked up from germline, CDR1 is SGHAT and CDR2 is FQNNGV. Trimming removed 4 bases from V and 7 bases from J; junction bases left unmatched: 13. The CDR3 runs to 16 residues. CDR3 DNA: TGTGCCAGCAGCTCTCCCCATAGACAGGGGGGTAATGAAGCTTTCTTT. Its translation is CASSSPHRQGGNEAFF. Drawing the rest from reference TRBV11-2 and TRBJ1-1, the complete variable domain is EAGVAQSPRYKIIEKRQSVAFWCNPISGHATLYWYQQILGQGPKLLIQFQNNGVVDDSQLPKDRFSAERLKGVDSTLKIQPAKLEDSAVYLCASSSPHRQGGNEAFFGQGTRLTVV.

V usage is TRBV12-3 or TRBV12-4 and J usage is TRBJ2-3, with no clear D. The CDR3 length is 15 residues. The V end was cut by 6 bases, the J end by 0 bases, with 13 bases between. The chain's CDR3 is CASRGWGSSTDTQYF. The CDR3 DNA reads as TGTGCCAGCAGGGGCTGGGGTAGCAGCACAGATACGCAGTATTTT.

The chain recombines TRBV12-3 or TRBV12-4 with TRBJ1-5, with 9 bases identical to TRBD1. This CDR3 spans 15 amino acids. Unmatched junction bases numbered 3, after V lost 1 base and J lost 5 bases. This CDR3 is CASSLDRGPDQPQHF. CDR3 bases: TGTGCCAGCAGTTTAGACAGGGGGCCGGATCAGCCCCAGCATTTT.